The 8 T cell receptor beta chains in this list originate from one sample, sequenced in a study of blood T cell repertoires in COVID-19. Assay: immunoSEQ multiplex PCR; the TCRdb copy retains only in-frame clones and omits some. The top ten clones hold 15% to 20% of a sample with some 140,000 clones, about 86% of them seen once. Sequencing used peripheral blood. These receptors originate from a woman aged 50 to 60 who had recovered from COVID-19.

The chain combines TRBV7-6 with TRBJ2-1; tentatively, D is TRBD1 (5 bases). The V end was cut by 3 bases, the J end by 4 bases, with 7 bases between. The CDR3 is 13 amino acids. Germline V lookup: CDR1 SGHVS, CDR2 FNYEAQ. CDR3 coding DNA: TGTGCCAGCAGCTTCAGGGTATACAATGAGCAGTTCTTC. It specifies CASSFRVYNEQFF.

The chain employs TRBV12-5 and TRBJ2-2, with a possible D match to TRBD2 (6 bases). Germline CDR1 reads LGHNT; CDR2 reads FRNRAP. The CDR3 contains 14 residues. V was clipped by 6 bases and J by 6 bases, with 14 bases between them. CDR3 DNA sequence: TGTGCTAGTGGCCCCCGGGAGAGGGCCGGGGAGCTGTTTTTT. This gives the protein CASGPRERAGELFF.

The V and J genes are TRBV5-1 and TRBJ2-7; tentatively, D is TRBD1 (5 bases). Germline V gene lookup returns CDR1 SGHRS and CDR2 YFSETQ. V shed 2 bases and J shed 0 bases, with 9 bases lying between them. This CDR3 comprises 14 residues. The chain's CDR3 is CASSLSRDSYEQYF. CDR3 nucleotides: TGCGCCAGCAGCTTAAGCAGGGACTCCTACGAGCAGTACTTC.

The rearrangement links TRBV18 to TRBJ1-1; no firm D call. This CDR3 has 14 amino acids. Germline V gene lookup returns CDR1 KGHSH and CDR2 LQKENI. The ends were cut back, 8 bases at V and 4 bases at J, with 17 bases in the middle. The CDR3, as DNA: TGTGCCAGCGTCGTGGCAAAGGCGGTCACTGAAGCTTTCTTT. As protein: CASVVAKAVTEAFF.

This rearrangement joins TRBV28 to TRBJ2-5, with 9 bases identical to TRBD2. Germline V gene lookup returns CDR1 MDHEN and CDR2 SYDVKM. The CDR3 is 13 amino acids. V shed 5 bases and J 5 bases; nucleotides not matched to a gene: 3. DNA of the CDR3: TGTGCCAGCAGTAGCGGGAGGTGGGAGACCCAGTACTTC. It is translated as CASSSGRWETQYF.

J is TRBJ2-7 and V is TRBV2; D possibly corresponds to TRBD1 (6 bases). Germline V lookup: CDR1 SNHLY, CDR2 FYNNEI. The CDR3 is 14 residues long. The ends were cut back, 10 bases at V and 0 bases at J, with 16 bases in the middle. The CDR3 bases are TGTGCCAACAGACAGGACGGTAGCTCCTACGAGCAGTACTTC. It translates to CANRQDGSSYEQYF.

This clone was counted many times. The rearrangement joins TRBV4-1 to TRBJ1-4; tentative D call: TRBD1 (5 bases). V was shortened by 2 bases and J by 8 bases, with 18 bases between the two germline ends. Germline loops: CDR1 MGHRA, CDR2 YSYEKL. The CDR3 length is 16 residues. The CDR3 reads CASSQTINQGSEKLFF. CDR3 coding DNA: TGCGCCAGCAGCCAAACTATCAATCAGGGTTCGGAAAAACTGTTTTTT.

The V gene is TRBV7-2, the J gene TRBJ2-7; 11 bases align to TRBD1. Germline CDR1 reads SGHTA; CDR2 reads FQGNSA. Trimming at V came to 4 bases and at J to 5 bases, leaving 4 bases not matched to a gene. This CDR3 spans 14 amino acids. The DNA of the CDR3 is TGTGCCAGCAGCTCGGGACAGGGGGTCAACGAGCAGTACTTC. Translated, it gives CASSSGQGVNEQYF. The variable domain in full, completed from reference TRBV7-2 and TRBJ2-7, reads GAGVSQSPSNKVTEKGKDVELRCDPISGHTALYWYRQSLGQGLEFLIYFQGNSAPDKSGLPSDRFSAERTGGSVSTLTIQRTQQEDSAVYLCASSSGQGVNEQYFGPGTRLTVT.